The sequence of this T cell receptor beta chain was determined in a study of CD4 T cells in relation to SARS-CoV-2 and coronaviruses. In germline, CDR1 is SGHRS, CDR2 YFSETQ. Trimming took 4 bases from V and 4 from J, leaving 12 bases between them. This CDR3 contains 14 residues. Unexposed donor CD4+ T cells date from 2011-2018, before the COVID-19 pandemic. On this clone: Its antigen is unknown.

Study conclusions and caveats: Each donor contributed either pre-pandemic or post-infection samples, not both.

The method was immunoSEQ multiplex PCR; TCRdb's version includes in-frame clones alone and lacks a portion of them. The data contain about 59,000 clones, 70% to 90% of them singletons. The TCR originated in a human donor in good health. The sample consisted of memory CD4+ T cells from PBMCs. V is TRBV5-1 and J is TRBJ1-3; D call uncertain. CDR3 sequence: CASSRTGQGNTIYF. CDR3 coding DNA: TGCGCCAGCAGCCGAACGGGCCAAGGAAACACCATATATTTT.